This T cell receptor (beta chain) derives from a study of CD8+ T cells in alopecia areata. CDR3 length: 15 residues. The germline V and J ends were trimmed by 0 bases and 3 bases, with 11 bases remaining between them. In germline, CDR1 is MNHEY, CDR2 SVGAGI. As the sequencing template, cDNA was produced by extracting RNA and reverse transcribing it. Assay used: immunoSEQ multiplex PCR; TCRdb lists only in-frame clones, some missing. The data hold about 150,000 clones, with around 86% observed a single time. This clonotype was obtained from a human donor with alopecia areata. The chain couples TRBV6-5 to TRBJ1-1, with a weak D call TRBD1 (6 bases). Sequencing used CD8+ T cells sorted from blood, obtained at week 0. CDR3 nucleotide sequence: TGTGCCAGCAGTTACTCGGCGGGGGCGGACACTGAAGCTTTCTTT. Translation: CASSYSAGADTEAFF.